A selection of T cell receptor beta chains follows, all from one sample in a study of neurological immune-mediated disorders. TCRdb reprocessed the 5' RACE reads via MiXCR and lists one record per CDR3 protein. Of some 48,000 distinct CDR3 sequences listed, about an eighth are singletons. The material sequenced was PBMCs. These receptors were collected from a male donor with HTLV-1-associated myelopathy (HAM/TSP). CDR3s include the opening cysteine and the closing phenylalanine or tryptophan. D genes are given only for firm matches. Clone size is stated in some rows and not others, as once, few, many or a class when expanded.

>many|TRBV6-6|TRBD1|TRBJ2-5
CASSNTGQGTTTQYF
TGTGCCAGCAGTAATACAGGACAGGGGACTACGACCCAGTACTTC
>-|TRBV4-2|-|TRBJ1-2
CASSLDGEYGYTF
TGTGCCAGCAGCCTAGACGGAGAGTATGGCTACACCTTC
>many|TRBV5-1|-|TRBJ2-7
CASSRDGETYEQYF
TGCGCCAGCAGCAGGGACGGGGAGACCTACGAGCAGTACTTC
>many|TRBV5-1|-|TRBJ2-3
CASSEEGDTQYF
TGCGCCAGCAGCGAGGAGGGAGATACGCAGTATTTT
>many|TRBV5-1|-|TRBJ1-2
CASSLAGRLSYGYTF
TGCGCCAGCAGCTTGGCTGGACGCTTATCCTATGGCTACACCTTC
>many|TRBV6-5|-|TRBJ2-7
CASSYLRSRVGEQYF
TGTGCCAGCAGTTACTTACGGTCCAGGGTGGGCGAGCAGTACTTC
>many|TRBV29-1|TRBD2|TRBJ2-3
CSVETAERGGADTQYF
TGCAGCGTTGAAACGGCGGAGCGGGGGGGTGCAGATACGCAGTATTTT
>many|TRBV7-2|-|TRBJ1-6
CASSLGGPTNNSPLHF
TGTGCCAGCAGCTTGGGGGGCCCCACCAATAATTCACCCCTCCACTTT
>many|TRBV7-8|-|TRBJ2-7
CASSLVAYSYEQYF
TGTGCCAGCAGCTTAGTTGCATACTCCTACGAGCAGTACTTC
>medium-sized|TRBV20-1|-|TRBJ1-5
CSARDLGGFDQPQHF
TGCAGTGCTAGAGATCTCGGTGGGTTCGATCAGCCCCAGCATTTT
>many|TRBV20-1|-|TRBJ1-2
CSARRAPPTF
TGCAGTGCTAGACGGGCGCCCCCAACCTTC
>many|TRBV6-5|-|TRBJ2-2
CASSYRGGNTGELFF
TGTGCCAGCAGTTACAGAGGAGGAAACACCGGGGAGCTGTTTTTT
>many|TRBV7-9|TRBD1|TRBJ2-7
CASSFRPGTGGSAVYEQYF
TGTGCCAGCAGCTTTCGACCCGGGACAGGGGGGTCCGCTGTCTACGAGCAGTACTTC
>many|TRBV6-5|-|TRBJ2-7
CASRKIISYEQYF
TGTGCCAGCCGCAAAATCATATCCTACGAGCAGTACTTC
>many|TRBV20-1|-|TRBJ1-1
CSAREDTEAFF
TGCAGTGCTAGAGAGGACACTGAAGCTTTCTTT
>many|TRBV25-1|TRBD1|TRBJ1-6
CASSEVGRGYNSPLHF
TGTGCCAGCAGTGAAGTGGGCAGGGGGTATAATTCACCCCTCCACTTT
>many|TRBV28|-|TRBJ1-2
CASSPGGNYGYTF
TGTGCCAGCAGCCCGGGGGGAAACTATGGCTACACCTTC
>many|TRBV5-1|TRBD1|TRBJ2-1
CASSLGGQGSGEQFF
TGCGCCAGCAGCTTGGGGGGACAGGGGTCGGGTGAGCAGTTCTTC
>many|TRBV20-1|-|TRBJ1-1
CSAMGGGGTEAFF
TGCAGTGCTATGGGGGGGGGAGGGACTGAAGCTTTCTTT
>many|TRBV3-1|-|TRBJ1-4
CASARDVLDEKLFF
TGTGCCAGCGCCAGGGACGTCTTAGATGAAAAACTGTTTTTT
>many|TRBV6-5|-|TRBJ2-1
CASSRDINEQFF
TGTGCCAGCAGTAGGGACATCAATGAGCAGTTCTTC
>many|TRBV5-1|TRBD2|TRBJ2-1
CASSITSGGAEQFF
TGCGCCAGCAGCATTACTAGCGGGGGGGCTGAGCAGTTCTTC
>many|TRBV5-1|TRBD1|TRBJ2-6
CASSLTGASNSGANVLTF
TGCGCCAGCAGCTTGACAGGGGCCTCTAACTCTGGGGCCAACGTCCTGACTTTC
>many|TRBV29-1|-|TRBJ2-5
CSVRLQETQYF
TGCAGCGTTCGACTTCAAGAGACCCAGTACTTC
>many|TRBV5-1|-|TRBJ2-1
CASSSPVGDGEQFF
TGCGCCAGCAGCTCACCGGTAGGAGACGGTGAGCAGTTCTTC
>-|TRBV29-1|TRBD1|TRBJ2-2
CSAGTGGNTGELFF
TGCAGCGCAGGGACAGGGGGCAACACCGGGGAGCTGTTTTTT
>many|TRBV20-1|TRBD1|TRBJ1-3
CSAITVRGPGNTIYF
TGCAGTGCTATAACAGTAAGGGGGCCTGGAAACACCATATATTTT
>many|TRBV6-5|-|TRBJ1-1
CASSYSFGRTEAFF
TGTGCCAGCAGTTACTCCTTCGGCAGAACTGAAGCTTTCTTT